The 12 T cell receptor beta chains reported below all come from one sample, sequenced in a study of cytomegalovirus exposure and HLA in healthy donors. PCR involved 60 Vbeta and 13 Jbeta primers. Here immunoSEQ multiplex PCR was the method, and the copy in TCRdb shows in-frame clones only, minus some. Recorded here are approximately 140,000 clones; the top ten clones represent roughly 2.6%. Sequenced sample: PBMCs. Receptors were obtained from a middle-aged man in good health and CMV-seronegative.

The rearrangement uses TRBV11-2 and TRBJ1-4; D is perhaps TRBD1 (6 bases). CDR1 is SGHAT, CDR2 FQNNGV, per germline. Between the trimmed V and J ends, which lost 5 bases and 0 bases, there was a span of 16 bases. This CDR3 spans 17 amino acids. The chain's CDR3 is CASSPIRGQTTNEKLFF. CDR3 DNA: TGTGCCAGCAGCCCCATCCGGGGACAAACAACTAATGAAAAACTGTTTTTT.

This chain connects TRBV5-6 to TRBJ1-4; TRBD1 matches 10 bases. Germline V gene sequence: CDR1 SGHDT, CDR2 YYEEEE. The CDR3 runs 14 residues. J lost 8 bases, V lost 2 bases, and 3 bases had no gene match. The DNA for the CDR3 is TGTGCCAGCAGCTTTCCGACAGGGGGCGAAAAACTGTTTTTT. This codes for CASSFPTGGEKLFF.

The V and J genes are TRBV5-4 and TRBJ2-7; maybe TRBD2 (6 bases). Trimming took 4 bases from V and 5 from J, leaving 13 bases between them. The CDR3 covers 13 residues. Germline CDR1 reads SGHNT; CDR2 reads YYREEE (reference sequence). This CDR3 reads CASSPGVGDEQYF. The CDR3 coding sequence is TGTGCCAGCAGCCCGGGGGTGGGCGACGAGCAGTACTTC.

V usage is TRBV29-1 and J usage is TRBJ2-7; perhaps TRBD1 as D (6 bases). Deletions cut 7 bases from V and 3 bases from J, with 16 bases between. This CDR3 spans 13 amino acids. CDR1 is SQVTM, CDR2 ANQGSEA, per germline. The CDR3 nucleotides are TGCAGCGCTCACACCCCAGGGGTCTACGAGCAGTACTTC. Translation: CSAHTPGVYEQYF.

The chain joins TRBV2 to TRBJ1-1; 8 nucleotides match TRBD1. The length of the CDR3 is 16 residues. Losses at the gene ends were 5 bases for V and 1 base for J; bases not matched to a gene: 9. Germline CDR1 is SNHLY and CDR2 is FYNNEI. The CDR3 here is CASSSRTGQANTEAFF. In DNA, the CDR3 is TGTGCCAGCAGTTCGAGGACAGGGCAAGCGAACACTGAAGCTTTCTTT.

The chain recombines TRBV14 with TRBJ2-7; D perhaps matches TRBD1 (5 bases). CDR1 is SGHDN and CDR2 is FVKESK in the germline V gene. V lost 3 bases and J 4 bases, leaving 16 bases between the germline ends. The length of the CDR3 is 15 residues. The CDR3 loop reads CASSHVHRQPYEQYF. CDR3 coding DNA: TGTGCCAGCAGCCATGTACACAGGCAGCCATACGAGCAGTACTTC.

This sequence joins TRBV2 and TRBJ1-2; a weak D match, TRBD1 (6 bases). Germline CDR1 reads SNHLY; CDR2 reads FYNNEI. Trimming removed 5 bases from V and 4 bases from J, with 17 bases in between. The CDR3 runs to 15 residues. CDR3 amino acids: CASSLLRQDGYGYTF. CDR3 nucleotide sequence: TGTGCCAGCAGTCTTCTCCGACAGGATGGCTATGGCTACACCTTC.

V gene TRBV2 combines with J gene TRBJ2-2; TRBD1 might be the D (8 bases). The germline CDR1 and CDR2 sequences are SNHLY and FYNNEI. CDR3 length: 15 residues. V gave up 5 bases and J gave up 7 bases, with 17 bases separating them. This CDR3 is CASSLWTGRDGELFF. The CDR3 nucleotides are TGTGCCAGCAGTTTGTGGACAGGGAGGGACGGGGAGCTGTTTTTT.

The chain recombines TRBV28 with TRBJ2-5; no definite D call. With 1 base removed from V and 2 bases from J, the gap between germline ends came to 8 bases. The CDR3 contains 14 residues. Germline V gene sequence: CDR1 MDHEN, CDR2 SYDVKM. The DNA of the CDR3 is TGTGCCAGCAGTTTATTGGGCGCACAAGAGACCCAGTACTTC. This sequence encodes CASSLLGAQETQYF.

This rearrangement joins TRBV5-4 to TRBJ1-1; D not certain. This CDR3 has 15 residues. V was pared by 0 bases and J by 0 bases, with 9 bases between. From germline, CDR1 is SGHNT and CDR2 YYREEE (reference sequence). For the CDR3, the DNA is TGTGCCAGCAGCTTGGACGGGGTCCTGAACACTGAAGCTTTCTTT. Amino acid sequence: CASSLDGVLNTEAFF.

The CDR3 loop is CASSFHLQNSYNEQFF. The CDR3 region has the DNA TGTGCCAGCAGCTTTCATTTACAGAACTCCTACAATGAGCAGTTCTTC. The rearrangement joins TRBV5-8 to TRBJ2-1; D uncertain. CDR1 and CDR2 (germline): SGHTS, YDEGEE. The CDR3 contains 16 residues. Trimming took 2 bases from V and 0 from J, leaving 12 bases between them.

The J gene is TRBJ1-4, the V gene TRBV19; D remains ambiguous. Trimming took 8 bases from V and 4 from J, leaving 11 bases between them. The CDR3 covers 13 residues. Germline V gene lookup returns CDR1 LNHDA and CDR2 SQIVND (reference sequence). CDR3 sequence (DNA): TGTGCCAGTTATGAGGGCGTTAATGAAAAACTGTTTTTT. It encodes CASYEGVNEKLFF.